This TCR beta chain was observed in a study of blood T cell repertoires in COVID-19. Study context: Sites across the United States, Italy and Spain contributed samples from acute and convalescent COVID-19. Nucleic acid was either cDNA or gDNA, and it came from T cells, B-cell-depleted T cells, or PBMCs.

V lost 3 bases, J lost 5 bases, and 4 bases stayed unmatched. The germline gives CDR1 LGHDT, CDR2 YNNKEL (reference sequence). The CDR3 sequence is 15 residues long. As originally analysed: Reference gene primers were amplified, and this amplification served to estimate nucleated cell counts. Assay: immunoSEQ multiplex PCR; the TCRdb copy retains only in-frame clones and omits some. D and trimming were read from the DNA, whereas the V and J calls and clone size are those reported in that table. This sample has about 59,000 clones, with more than 80% found just once. V is TRBV3-1 (or the pseudogene TRBV3-2) and J is TRBJ2-7; 13 bases are a match to TRBD2. The TCR was taken from a man aged 80 or over with acute or convalescent COVID-19. Material: peripheral blood. CDR3 in amino acids: CASSHGTSGADEQYF. Written as DNA, the CDR3 is TGTGCCAGCAGCCACGGGACTAGCGGGGCTGACGAGCAGTACTTC.